This T cell receptor (beta chain) was sequenced in a study of OX40 agonist ivuxolimab in advanced cancers. About the study: It was ivuxolimab, an agonistic anti-OX40 (CD134) antibody, that patients were treated with.

General study points: Circulating CD4+ and CD8+ T cells showed clonal expansion by week 6 at 0.1 to 3.0 mg/kg.

The table came from immunoSEQ multiplex PCR; TCRdb's copy has only in-frame clones and leaves some out. This sample has 35,000 to 45,000 clones, with roughly four fifths found just once. A few counts support this clone. Its specificity is unknown. The CDR3 totals 18 residues. Germline CDR1 is SGHTA and CDR2 is FQGTGA. V shed 2 bases and J shed 1 base, with 17 bases lying between them. Sequenced material: CD4+ or CD8+ T cells sorted from blood, taken in a trial of the OX40 agonist ivuxolimab. V gene TRBV7-3 combines with J gene TRBJ2-2, with a possible D match to TRBD2 (7 bases). The TCR comes from an adult with an advanced solid tumor such as melanoma, head and neck, liver or kidney cancer. CDR3 nucleotide sequence: TGTGCCAGCAGCTTAGGGAGGGGAAGACAGGTGAACACCGGGGAGCTGTTTTTT. Translated: CASSLGRGRQVNTGELFF.